Presented here are 27 T cell receptor beta chains from one specimen sequenced in a study of tumor and adjacent non-tumor tissue in lung cancer. Three rounds of nested PCR, following a modified ARM-PCR protocol, produced the TCRbeta library. TCRdb processed the multiplex PCR reads anew with MiXCR; each CDR3 protein has one entry. The table shows some 71,000 distinct CDR3 sequences, with approximately 77% occurring only once. RNA was extracted from bulk tissue without any cell sorting. Input material: lung tumor tissue. The receptors stem from a woman aged 40 to 49 with non-small cell lung cancer.

This clonotype showed up just once. A junction end diverges from the germline sequence, so it may reflect a read error. V gene TRBV11-2 combines with J gene TRBJ2-3; D is unresolved. The CDR3 covers 14 residues. CDR1 is SGHAT and CDR2 is FQNNGV in the germline V gene. The CDR3 sequence is CASSPLSTADMQYF. The CDR3 DNA reads TGTGCCAGCAGCCCTCTAAGTACGGCAGATATGCAGTATTTT.

In this sample, this clonotype turned up once. The junction differs from germline at one of its ends, possibly a read error. The V call is TRBV11-3, the J call TRBJ2-7, with D perhaps TRBD2 (9 bases). Germline assignment: CDR1 SGHNT and CDR2 YENEEA. This CDR3 is built from 15 residues. The CDR3: CASSQGLAGGHDQYF. CDR3 in DNA: TGTGCCAGCAGCCAGGGACTAGCAGGGGGCCACGATCAGTACTTC. The full variable domain, completed using reference TRBV11-3 and TRBJ2-7, is EAGVVQSPRYKIIEKKQPVAFWCNPISGHNTLYWYLQNLGQGPELLIRYENEEAVDDSQLPKDRFSAERLKGVDSTLKIQPAELGDSAVYLCASSQGLAGGHDQYFGPGTRLTVT.

To note about this clonotype: Given the absence of the conserved phenylalanine or tryptophan at the CDR3 end, a read error is likely. The chain employs TRBV28 and TRBJ1-2; 7 nucleotides agree with TRBD1. CDR1 is MDHEN, CDR2 SYDVKM, per germline. V lost 6 bases, J lost 1 base, and 8 bases stayed unmatched. The CDR3 totals 15 residues. CDR3 sequence: CASRHTGDLNYGYTS. CDR3 in DNA: TGTGCCAGCAGGCATACAGGGGATCTTAACTATGGCTACACCTCC.

In the case of this clonotype: One base away lies a much larger clone, so this may be a sequencing read error. This rearrangement joins TRBV20-1 to TRBJ1-1; tentatively, D is TRBD1 (6 bases). Germline V lookup: CDR1 DFQATT, CDR2 SNEGSKA (reference sequence). The CDR3 runs 14 residues. The CDR3 sequence is CSAPYKGVGTETFF. DNA for the CDR3: TGCAGTGCCCCTTACAAGGGGGTAGGAACTGAAACTTTCTTT.

The chain carries TRBV6-6 and TRBJ1-6; D perhaps matches TRBD1 (5 bases). CDR3 length: 14 amino acids. Germline V gene sequence: CDR1 MNHNY, CDR2 SVGAGI (reference sequence). This chain's CDR3 is CVVVEGRRNSPLHF. CDR3 coding DNA: TGTGTCGTCGTCGAGGGACGAAGGAATTCACCCCTCCACTTT.

The chain joins TRBV20-1 to TRBJ2-1; TRBD1 aligns across 8 bases. Trimming cost V 6 bases and J 7 bases; bases outside gene matches: 11. The germline V gene has CDR1 DFQATT and CDR2 SNEGSKA (reference sequence). The CDR3 totals 14 residues. The CDR3 sequence is CSATGTGLDNEQFF. CDR3 bases: TGCAGTGCCACCGGGACAGGATTGGATAATGAGCAGTTCTTC.

This clonotype has more than one count but fewer than ten. A much bigger clone sits one base away, suggesting this may be a read error. The V gene is TRBV7-9, the J gene TRBJ2-5, with D possibly being TRBD2 (5 bases). Per germline, CDR1 SEHNR and CDR2 FQNEAQ (reference sequence). The CDR3 runs 16 residues. With 4 bases removed from V and 4 bases from J, the gap between germline ends came to 19 bases. The CDR3 sequence is CASSWASGSDRETQYF. CDR3 nucleotides: TGTGCCAGCAGCTGGGCCTCGGGATCAGACCGAGAGACCCAGTACTTC.

V is TRBV10-1 and J is TRBJ2-1; 7 bases map to TRBD2. Matching the DNA end better, TRBJ2-7 makes the J call doubtful. The length of the CDR3 is 15 residues. Germline CDR1 and CDR2: WNHNN and SYGVQD (reference sequence). CDR3 in amino acids: CASSRSSGRAGEQYF. The DNA of the CDR3 is TGCGCCAGCAGTCGGTCTAGTGGGAGGGCCGGTGAGCAGTACTTC.

Worth noting for this clonotype: This sequence may be a read error, since a much larger clone differs from it by one base. The chain uses TRBV19 and TRBJ1-1; D remains unclear. The CDR3 is 15 residues long. V shed 6 bases and J shed 5 bases, with 19 bases lying between them. Germline V gene data show CDR1 as LNHDA and CDR2 as SQIVND (reference sequence). The CDR3 loop reads CASRTPTRSWTEAFF. The CDR3 DNA sequence: TGTGCCAGTAGAACCCCAACAAGGAGCTGGACTGAAGCTTTCTTT. Full variable domain (rest looked up from reference TRBV19 and TRBJ1-1): DGGITQSPKYLFRKEGQNVTLSCEQNLNHDAMYWYRQDPGQGLRLIYYSQIVNDFQKGDIAEGYSVSREKKESFPLTVTSAQKNPTAFYLCASRTPTRSWTEAFFGQGTRLTVV.

This clonotype showed up many times. This sequence joins TRBV4-1 and TRBJ2-7, with TRBD1 matching over 8 bases. The CDR3 is made up of 14 amino acids. CDR1 is MGHRA and CDR2 is YSYEKL in the germline V gene. V shed 4 bases, J shed 2 bases, and the junction held 4 bases outside the gene matches. The CDR3 DNA follows: TGCGCCAGCAGCCCGAGGGACAGGCCCTACGAGCAGTACTTC. This codes for CASSPRDRPYEQYF.

In regard to this clonotype: At one boundary the junction diverges from the germline segment, which might be a read error. This chain joins TRBV11-2 and TRBJ2-3; D call uncertain. The CDR3 runs to 16 residues. Per germline, CDR1 SGHAT and CDR2 FQNNGV. DNA for the CDR3: TGTGCCAGCAACTTAGACGCCGGATGGACCACAGAAACGCAGTATTTT. It yields the protein CASNLDAGWTTETQYF.

This clonotype was counted at least ten times. The chain has TRBV7-9 and TRBJ2-3; the D is unclear. The CDR3 has 11 residues. Germline V CDR1 and CDR2: SEHNR, FQNEAQ (reference sequence). V was pared by 5 bases and J by 2 bases, with 2 bases between. CDR3 loop: CASSITDTQYF. The CDR3 DNA reads TGTGCCAGCAGCATCACAGATACGCAGTATTTT.

About this clonotype itself: At one end the junction does not follow the germline gene, possibly because of a read error. J is TRBJ2-1 and V is TRBV11-2; no reliable D call. Germline-derived CDR1 and CDR2 are SGHAT and FQNNGV. This CDR3 has 14 residues. Here the CDR3 DNA reads TGCGCCAACAGCATCCCCGGAGCCATGGGTGAGCAGTTCTTC. As protein: CANSIPGAMGEQFF.

The chain combines TRBV21-1 with TRBJ1-5; the tabulated D call, TRBD1, remains unverified against the DNA. TRBV21-1 is an annotated pseudogene. CDR3 length equals 16 residues. This CDR3 reads CASSKWRQSSNQPQHF. CDR3 DNA: TGTGCCAGCAGCAAATGGCGACAGAGCAGCAATCAGCCCCAGCATTTT.

This clonotype showed up many times. The chain is built from TRBV6-5 and TRBJ1-1, with D unresolved. This CDR3 has 14 amino acids. With 7 bases removed from V and 6 bases from J, the gap between germline ends came to 18 bases. In germline, CDR1 is MNHEY, CDR2 SVGAGI. As DNA, the CDR3 is TGTGCCAGCAAAAGAGATCAGACTTTAGCTGAAGCTTTCTTT. It encodes CASKRDQTLAEAFF.

This clonotype was seen many times. The chain joins TRBV12-3 or TRBV12-4 to TRBJ2-7, with 8 bases matching TRBD2. CDR3 length equals 15 residues. V gave up 1 base and J gave up 6 bases; unmatched junction bases: 8. As DNA, the CDR3 is TGTGCCAGCAGTTTAGATCGGGGGGGCCGCGGCGAGCAGTACTTC. It yields the protein CASSLDRGGRGEQYF.

J is TRBJ2-1 and V is TRBV5-1; 11 nucleotides align to TRBD2. After removal of 0 bases from V and 6 bases from J, the junction contained 8 bases not matched to a gene. The germline gives CDR1 SGHRS, CDR2 YFSETQ. The CDR3 covers 17 residues. CDR3 loop: CASSLAVAGGVVNEQFF. For the CDR3, the DNA is TGCGCCAGCAGCTTGGCGGTAGCGGGAGGGGTCGTCAATGAGCAGTTCTTC.

The chain uses TRBV4-1 and TRBJ1-4, with 7 bases lining up with TRBD1. The CDR3 runs to 14 residues. CDR1 is MGHRA, CDR2 YSYEKL, per germline. The ends lost 5 bases at V and 7 bases at J; junction bases unmatched: 7. As DNA, the CDR3 is TGCGCCAGCAGCAACTCAGGGGGGTGTGAAAAACTGTTTTTT. It yields the protein CASSNSGGCEKLFF.

This clonotype showed up just once. Its ends do not fully match the called genes, so a read error is possible. CDR3 sequence reads: CSVDLGGSGANVLTF. In DNA, the CDR3 is TGCAGCGTTGATTTAGGGGGCTCTGGGGCCAACGTCCTCACTTTC. V usage is TRBV29-1 and J usage is TRBJ2-6; TRBD1 agrees at 7 bases. Germline V gene lookup returns CDR1 SQVTM and CDR2 ANQGSEA. The CDR3 spans 15 residues.

On this clonotype: A much larger clone sits a single nucleotide away, making a read error possible. For the CDR3, the DNA is TGTGCCAGCAGAAACAGGGGCTACGAGCAGTACTTC. It is translated as CASRNRGYEQYF. The V and J genes are TRBV13 and TRBJ2-7; 7 nucleotides align to TRBD1. The CDR3 consists of 12 residues. Unmatched junction bases numbered 2, after V lost 6 bases and J lost 3 bases. Germline CDR1 is PRHDT and CDR2 is FYEKMQ (reference sequence).

Notes on this clonotype: The junction differs from germline at one of its ends, possibly a read error. V usage is TRBV6-1 and J usage is TRBJ1-1; 9 bases align to TRBD1. The CDR3 contains 15 residues. The germline V gene has CDR1 MNHNS and CDR2 SASEGT. The CDR3 coding sequence is TGTGCCAGCAGTCTGGGACAGGGACTTGACGCTGAAGCCTTATTT. Translation gives CASSLGQGLDAEALF.

On this clonotype: A read error may produce the germline difference seen at one junction end. The J gene is TRBJ2-5, the V gene TRBV28, with a possible D match to TRBD1 (5 bases). The CDR3 has 14 amino acids. Germline-derived CDR1 and CDR2 are MDHEN and SYDVKM. In nucleotides, the CDR3 is TGTGCCAGCAGTTTTCGGAAAGGGGAAGAGATCCAGTACTTC. Translating it yields CASSFRKGEEIQYF.

As concerns this clonotype: The junction and the germline gene differ at one end; a read error may be behind it. This chain joins TRBV6-5 and TRBJ2-2; TRBD1 agrees at 8 bases. Germline CDR1 reads MNHEY; CDR2 reads SVGAGI. The CDR3 spans 15 residues. CDR3 in DNA: TGTGCTAGCAGTTACCAGGGGGCACGGGCCGGGGAGTTGTCTTTT. Residues: CASSYQGARAGELSF.

The rearrangement uses TRBV6-5 and TRBJ2-2, with TRBD2 as a possible D gene (6 bases). Germline V lookup: CDR1 MNHEY, CDR2 SVGAGI. The V end was cut by 6 bases, the J end by 9 bases, with 20 bases between. CDR3 length equals 15 residues. This chain's CDR3 is CASSRLERMPWELFF. The CDR3 DNA is TGTGCCAGCAGCCGACTAGAGAGGATGCCCTGGGAGCTGTTTTTT.

This clonotype was recorded only once. This may stem from a read error, because a much larger clone lies one nucleotide away. Here the CDR3 omits its conserved ending phenylalanine or tryptophan, so a read error is the likely source. The rearrangement joins TRBV28 to TRBJ2-5, with D unresolved. The CDR3 covers 11 residues. CDR1 and CDR2 (germline): MDHEN, SYDVKM. Trimming pared 8 bases from V and 2 bases from J, leaving 6 bases between. The chain's CDR3 is CASRGQETQYY. DNA for the CDR3: TGTGCCAGCCGCGGTCAAGAGACCCAGTACTAC.

About this clonotype itself: Being one base from a much bigger clone, this may be a read error. The J gene is TRBJ1-2, the V gene TRBV5-1; D is undetermined. CDR1 is SGHRS and CDR2 is YFSETQ in the germline V gene. CDR3 size: 15 residues. CDR3: CVSSQSLQVNYGYTF. The CDR3 region has the DNA TGCGTCAGCAGCCAGTCTCTTCAGGTGAACTATGGCTACACCTTC.

This clonotype was counted many times. The genes are TRBV20-1 and TRBJ2-7; the match to TRBD2 covers 13 bases. The CDR3 is 15 amino acids. CDR1 DFQATT and CDR2 SNEGSKA come from the germline V gene (reference sequence). The V segment lost 2 bases and the J segment 3 bases; nucleotides outside the gene matches: 4. The CDR3 here is CSARKLAGGIYEQYF. The CDR3 nucleotides are TGCAGTGCTAGAAAACTAGCGGGAGGGATCTACGAGCAGTACTTC.